This paragraph covers one T cell receptor (beta chain) sequence. What it binds is unknown. Terminally differentiated effector memory CD45RA+ cells were excluded by CCR7 positive selection of CD45RO-negative cells. Trimming pared 2 bases from V and 3 bases from J, leaving 9 bases between. This CDR3 has 14 amino acids. Germline values: CDR1 SGHRS, CDR2 YFSETQ. Genomic DNA (from each subset) was split evenly across several immunoSEQ plates. The method was immunoSEQ multiplex PCR; TCRdb's version includes in-frame clones alone and lacks a portion of them. The table shows about 820,000 clones, with approximately 92% occurring only once. This specimen comes from a study of shared clonotypes between healthy human individuals. In the study overall: Donors, aged 18 to 49, were a couple of women and three men. The study used three CD4 naive, three CD4 memory, two CD8 naive and one CD8 memory plate per donor.

General observations from the study: Represented diversity (both genetic and exposure-history) was limited by the small number of donors.

The sequenced sample was naive CD8+ T cells sorted from blood. The source is a man aged 30 to 45 in good health. The V and J genes are TRBV5-1 and TRBJ2-1; D unclear. Here the CDR3 reads CASSFYGDYNEQFF. The CDR3 DNA sequence: TGCGCCAGCAGCTTTTACGGAGACTACAATGAGCAGTTCTTC.